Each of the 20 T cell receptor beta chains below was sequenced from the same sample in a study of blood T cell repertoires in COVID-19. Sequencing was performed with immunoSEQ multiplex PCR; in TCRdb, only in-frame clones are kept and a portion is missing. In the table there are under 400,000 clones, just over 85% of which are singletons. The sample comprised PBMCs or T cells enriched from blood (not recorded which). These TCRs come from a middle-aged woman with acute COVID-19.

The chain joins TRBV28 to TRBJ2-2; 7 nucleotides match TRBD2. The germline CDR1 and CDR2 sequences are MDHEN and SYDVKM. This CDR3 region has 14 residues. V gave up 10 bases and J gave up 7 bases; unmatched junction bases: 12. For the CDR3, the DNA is TGTGCCACTGCCCGGCAGGGCGGGGGCGGGGAGCTGTTTTTT. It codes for CATARQGGGGELFF.

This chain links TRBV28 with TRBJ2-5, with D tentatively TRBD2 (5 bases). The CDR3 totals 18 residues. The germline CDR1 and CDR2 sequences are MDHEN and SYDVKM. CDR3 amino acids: CAHPEFQDRDPGQETQYF. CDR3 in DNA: TGTGCTCATCCGGAATTCCAGGATCGGGATCCAGGCCAAGAGACCCAGTACTTC.

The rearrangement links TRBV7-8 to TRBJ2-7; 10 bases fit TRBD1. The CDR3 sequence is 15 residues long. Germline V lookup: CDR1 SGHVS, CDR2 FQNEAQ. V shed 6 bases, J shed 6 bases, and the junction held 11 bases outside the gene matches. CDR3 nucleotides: TGTGCCAGCAGATTTAGGGGACAGGGGAGCGTCGAGCAGTACTTC. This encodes CASRFRGQGSVEQYF. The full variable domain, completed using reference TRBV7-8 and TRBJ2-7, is GAGVSQSPRYKVAKRGQDVALRCDPISGHVSLFWYQQALGQGPEFLTYFQNEAQLDKSGLPSDRFFAERPEGSVSTLKIQRTQQEDSAVYLCASRFRGQGSVEQYFGPGTRLTVT.

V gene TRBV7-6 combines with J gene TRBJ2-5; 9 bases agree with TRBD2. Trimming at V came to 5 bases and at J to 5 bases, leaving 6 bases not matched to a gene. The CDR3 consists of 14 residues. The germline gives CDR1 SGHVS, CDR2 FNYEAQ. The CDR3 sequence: CASSRGLAGETQYF. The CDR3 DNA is TGTGCCAGCAGCCGGGGACTAGCCGGTGAGACCCAGTACTTC.

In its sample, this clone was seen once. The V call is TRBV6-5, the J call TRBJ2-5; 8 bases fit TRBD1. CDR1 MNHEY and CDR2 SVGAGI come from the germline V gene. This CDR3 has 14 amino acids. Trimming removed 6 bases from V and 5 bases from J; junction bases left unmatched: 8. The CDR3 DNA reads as TGTGCCAGCAGACCAGGGGGCGCGGGGGAGACCCAGTACTTC. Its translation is CASRPGGAGETQYF.

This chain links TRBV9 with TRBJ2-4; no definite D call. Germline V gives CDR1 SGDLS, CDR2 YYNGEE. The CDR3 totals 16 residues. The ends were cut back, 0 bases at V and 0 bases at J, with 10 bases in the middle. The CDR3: CASSVDTSRAKNIQYF. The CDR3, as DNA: TGTGCCAGCAGCGTAGACACCTCCCGAGCCAAAAACATTCAGTACTTC.

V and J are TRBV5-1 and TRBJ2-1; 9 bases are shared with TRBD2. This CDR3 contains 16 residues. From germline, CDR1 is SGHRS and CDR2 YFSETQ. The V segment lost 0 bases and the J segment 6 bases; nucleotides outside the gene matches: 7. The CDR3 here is CASSLGATSGLNEQFF. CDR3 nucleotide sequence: TGCGCCAGCAGCTTGGGGGCGACTAGCGGCCTCAATGAGCAGTTCTTC. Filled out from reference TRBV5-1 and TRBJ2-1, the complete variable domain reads KAGVTQTPRYLIKTRGQQVTLSCSPISGHRSVSWYQQTPGQGLQFLFEYFSETQRNKGNFPGRFSGRQFSNSRSEMNVSTLELGDSALYLCASSLGATSGLNEQFFGPGTRLTVL.

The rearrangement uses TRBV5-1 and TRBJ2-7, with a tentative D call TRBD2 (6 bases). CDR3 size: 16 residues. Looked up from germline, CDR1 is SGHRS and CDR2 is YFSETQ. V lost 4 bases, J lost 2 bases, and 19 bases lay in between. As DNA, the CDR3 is TGCGCCAGCAGCGCCGCGGGCGGGGTCGGGACCTACGAGCAGTACTTC. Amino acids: CASSAAGGVGTYEQYF.

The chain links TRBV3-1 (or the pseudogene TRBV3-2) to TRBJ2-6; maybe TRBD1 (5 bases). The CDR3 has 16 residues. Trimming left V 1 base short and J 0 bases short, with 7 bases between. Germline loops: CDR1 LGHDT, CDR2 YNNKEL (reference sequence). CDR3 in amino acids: CASSQAGRSGANVLTF. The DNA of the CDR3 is TGTGCCAGCAGCCAAGCAGGGCGCTCTGGGGCCAACGTCCTGACTTTC.

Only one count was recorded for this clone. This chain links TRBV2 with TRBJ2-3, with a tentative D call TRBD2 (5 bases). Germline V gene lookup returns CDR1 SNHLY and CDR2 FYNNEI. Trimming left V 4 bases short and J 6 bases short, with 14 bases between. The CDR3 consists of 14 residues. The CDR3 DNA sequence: TGTGCCAGCAGTGTCTCCCGGGGATTCGATACGCAGTATTTT. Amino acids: CASSVSRGFDTQYF.

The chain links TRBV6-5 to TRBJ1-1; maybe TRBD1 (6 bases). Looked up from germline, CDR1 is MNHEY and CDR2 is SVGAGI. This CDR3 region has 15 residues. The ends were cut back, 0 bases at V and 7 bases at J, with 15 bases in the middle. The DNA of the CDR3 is TGTGCCAGCAGTTACTCGCAACGGGGGGCAGGTGAAGCTTTCTTT. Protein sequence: CASSYSQRGAGEAFF.

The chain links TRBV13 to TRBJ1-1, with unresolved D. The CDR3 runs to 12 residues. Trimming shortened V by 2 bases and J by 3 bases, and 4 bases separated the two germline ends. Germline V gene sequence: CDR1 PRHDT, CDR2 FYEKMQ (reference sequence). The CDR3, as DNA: TGTGCCAGCAGCTTACGAGACACTGAAGCTTTCTTT. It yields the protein CASSLRDTEAFF.

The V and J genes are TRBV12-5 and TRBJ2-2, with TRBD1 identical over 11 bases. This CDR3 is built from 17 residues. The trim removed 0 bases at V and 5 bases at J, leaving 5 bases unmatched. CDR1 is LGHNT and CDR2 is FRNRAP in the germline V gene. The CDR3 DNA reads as TGTGCTAGTGGTTTGGTATTCGGGACAGGGGGTACCGGGGAGCTGTTTTTT. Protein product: CASGLVFGTGGTGELFF.

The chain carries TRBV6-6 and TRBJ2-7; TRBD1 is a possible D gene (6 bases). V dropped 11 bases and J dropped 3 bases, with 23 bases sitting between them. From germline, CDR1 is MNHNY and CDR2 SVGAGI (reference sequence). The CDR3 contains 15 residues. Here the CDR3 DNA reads TGTGCCTCAACGAAAGGGGGTTCCTACTACTACGAGCAGTACTTC. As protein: CASTKGGSYYYEQYF.

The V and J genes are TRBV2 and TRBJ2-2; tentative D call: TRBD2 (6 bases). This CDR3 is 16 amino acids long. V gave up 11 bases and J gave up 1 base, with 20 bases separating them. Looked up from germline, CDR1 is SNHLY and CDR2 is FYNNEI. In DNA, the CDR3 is TGTGCCTCATCCCCCCGAACCGGGGGGAACACCGGGGAGCTGTTTTTT. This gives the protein CASSPRTGGNTGELFF.

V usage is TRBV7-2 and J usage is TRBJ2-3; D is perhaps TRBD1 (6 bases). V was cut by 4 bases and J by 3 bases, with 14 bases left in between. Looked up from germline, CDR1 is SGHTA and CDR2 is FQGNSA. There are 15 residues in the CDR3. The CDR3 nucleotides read TGTGCCAGCAGCTCCTCAGACAGGAGGACAGATACGCAGTATTTT. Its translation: CASSSSDRRTDTQYF.

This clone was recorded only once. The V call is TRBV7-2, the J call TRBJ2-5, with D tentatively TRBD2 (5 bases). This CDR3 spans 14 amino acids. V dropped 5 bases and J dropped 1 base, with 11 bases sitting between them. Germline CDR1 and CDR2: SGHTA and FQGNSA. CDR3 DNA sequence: TGTGCCAGCAGCCCTCACGGGATCCAAGAGACCCAGTACTTC. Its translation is CASSPHGIQETQYF.

Written as DNA, the CDR3 is TGTGCCAGCAGCTTAGTCTTTCAGTCGGGGTATGGCTACACCTTC. This encodes CASSLVFQSGYGYTF. This chain joins TRBV7-2 and TRBJ1-2, with D unresolved. From germline, CDR1 is SGHTA and CDR2 FQGNSA. The CDR3 contains 15 residues. Trimming removed 1 base from V and 5 bases from J, with 14 bases in between.

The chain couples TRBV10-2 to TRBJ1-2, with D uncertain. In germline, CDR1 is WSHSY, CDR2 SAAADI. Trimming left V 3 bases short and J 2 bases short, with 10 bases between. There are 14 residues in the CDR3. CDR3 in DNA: TGCGCCAGCAGTGATGTGCGACTAAACTATGGCTACACCTTC. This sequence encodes CASSDVRLNYGYTF.

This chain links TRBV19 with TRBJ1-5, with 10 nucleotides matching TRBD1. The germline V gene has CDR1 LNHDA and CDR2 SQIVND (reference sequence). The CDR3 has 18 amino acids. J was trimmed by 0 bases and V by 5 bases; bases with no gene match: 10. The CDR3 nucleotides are TGTGCCAGTAGTCCTTCGACAGGGGGCGTAATTAGCAATCAGCCCCAGCATTTT. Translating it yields CASSPSTGGVISNQPQHF.